This T cell receptor (beta chain) is drawn from a study of metastatic and nonmetastatic thyroid tumors. Study summary: Repertoires from blood and tumor or nodule tissue of malignant and benign thyroid patients were compared.

Unmatched junction bases numbered 7, after V lost 9 bases and J lost 1 base. In germline, CDR1 is MNHNS, CDR2 SASEGT. The CDR3 contains 15 residues. Patients were all untreated before their thyroid surgery. General study results and limits: A significant increase in TCR beta diversity was reportedly seen in malignant thyroid tumors relative to benign nodules, in blood and tumor.

This clone has a count of ten or more. What it recognizes is unknown. TCRdb reassembled clones from the PCR reads with MiXCR. The data show some 93,000 clones, roughly an eighth seen once. J is TRBJ2-1 and V is TRBV6-1, with 9 bases matching TRBD2. Sequenced input: blood. The receptor was derived from a female donor with papillary thyroid cancer or a benign thyroid nodule (not recorded which). Some clones in this sample may be carry-over from other donors' samples. CDR3 residues: CASSLAGESYNEQFF. The CDR3 DNA is TGTGCCAGTAGCTTAGCGGGAGAGTCCTACAATGAGCAGTTCTTC.